This entry describes one T cell receptor beta chain. The antigen is not known. This sample also contains other DNA sequences that code for the same CDR3. The data were obtained in a study of shared clonotypes between healthy human individuals. Findings of the study overall: Sample collection involved blood only; tissue repertoires are likely different.

The sorted-subset replicate PCRs were given 150 to 250 ng DNA, which is tens of thousands of T cell genomes. Libraries were prepared by immunoSEQ multiplex PCR; TCRdb keeps only in-frame clonotypes and omits some of them. The repertoire holds fewer than 1.4 million clones, with around 82% as singletons. This sequence originates from a man in his late teens or twenties in good health. Some clones in this sample may be carry-over from other donors' samples. The specimen was memory CD4+ T cells from PBMCs. Stated subset: CD45RA-negative fraction.

The CDR3: CASSLGPAYEQYF. In nucleotides, the CDR3 is TGTGCCAGCAGCTTAGGGCCAGCCTACGAGCAGTACTTC. The chain links TRBV11-2 to TRBJ2-7; D call uncertain. The V gene's germline CDR1 is SGHAT and CDR2 FQNNGV. The CDR3 has 13 amino acids. With 1 base removed from V and 2 bases from J, the gap between germline ends came to 6 bases.